The next 5 T cell receptor beta chains were all read from a single sample in a study of T cells after yellow fever vaccination. TCRdb independently ran MiXCR on the 5' RACE reads; one entry per CDR3 protein. The sample includes 200,000 or so distinct CDR3 sequences, about 7% of them seen just once. Sequencing used CD4+ T cells sorted from PBMCs, obtained on the day of the yellow fever booster vaccination. Receptors originate from a man aged 25 to 40 who received the YFV17D yellow fever vaccine.

Remarks on this clonotype: A read error may explain this, as a much larger clone is one base away. The V gene is TRBV29-1, the J gene TRBJ2-5; perhaps TRBD1 as D (6 bases). The CDR3 has 11 amino acids. Germline V gene data show CDR1 as SQVTM and CDR2 as ANQGSEA. The V end lost 7 bases, the J end lost 5 bases, and 11 bases lay between the germline ends. CDR3 coding DNA: TGCAGCGGGGGGCGGCATGAGACCCAGTACTTC. Its translation: CSGGRHETQYF.

At least ten counts were recorded for this clonotype. This chain connects TRBV6-6 to TRBJ2-1, with a weak D call TRBD1 (5 bases). The CDR3 spans 11 residues. Trimming left V 8 bases short and J 7 bases short, with 9 bases between. Germline V lookup: CDR1 MNHNY, CDR2 SVGAGI (reference sequence). CDR3 sequence (DNA): TGTGCCAGCGGTAAGGGGAATGAGCAGTTCTTC. It yields the protein CASGKGNEQFF.

The V gene is TRBV7-9, the J gene TRBJ2-3, with 9 positions matching TRBD2. J lost 0 bases, V lost 5 bases, and 6 bases had no gene match. The CDR3 sequence is 16 residues long. CDR1 and CDR2 (germline): SEHNR, FQNEAQ (reference sequence). DNA for the CDR3: TGTGCCAGCAGCACCTGGACTAGCGATAGCACAGATACGCAGTATTTT. This codes for CASSTWTSDSTDTQYF.

This clonotype has just a few counts. The chain uses TRBV6-2 or TRBV6-3 and TRBJ2-7; D unresolved. The CDR3 length is 14 residues. Per the germline V gene, CDR1 is MNHEY and CDR2 is SVGEGT. The V gene lost 6 bases and the J gene lost 2 bases, with 14 bases spanning the gap. The CDR3, as DNA: TGTGCCAGCAGGCAAGAATACGGAACCTACGAGCAGTACTTC. Protein product: CASRQEYGTYEQYF.

As to this clonotype: This may come from a read error, since a much larger clone is one base off. The rearrangement uses TRBV7-2 and TRBJ2-3; unclear D gene. With 3 bases removed from V and 2 bases from J, the gap between germline ends came to 6 bases. The CDR3 length is 13 residues. The germline CDR1 and CDR2 sequences are SGHTA and FQGNSA. The CDR3 nucleotides are TGTGCCAGCAGCTTTCCCCTCACAGATACGCAGTATTTT. Protein product: CASSFPLTDTQYF.